Listed here is a single TCR beta chain. The data stem from a study of shared clonotypes between healthy human individuals. The data were produced by immunoSEQ multiplex PCR, yet TCRdb's version contains in-frame clones alone and is incomplete. This table holds approximately 720,000 clones, 72% found once. The CDR3 spans 15 residues. V lost 1 base and J lost 4; bases outside the gene matches: 5. Looked up from germline, CDR1 is SGHRS and CDR2 is YFSETQ. This TCR came from a woman aged 25 to 45 in good health. Material for sequencing was memory CD4+ T cells sorted from blood. Subset defined: CD45RA-negative fraction. The V and J genes are TRBV5-1 and TRBJ2-7; 10 bases map to TRBD2. The CDR3 nucleotides read TGCGCCAGCAGCTTGCAAGCGGGAGGGCCGTACGAGCAGTACTTC. Residues: CASSLQAGGPYEQYF.